This T cell receptor (beta chain) is from a study of blood T cells in healthy people across ages. PCR was performed a second time for 7 to 11 cycles using a sample-barcoded 5' primer and a J-beta primer mix. Every cDNA was tagged by a template-switch adaptor with 12 random nucleotides. TCRdb re-called the 5' RACE reads with MiXCR, one entry per CDR3 protein. The sample lists approximately 1.5 million distinct CDR3 sequences; approximately 43% were seen once. Healthy Caucasian individuals from Russia aged 6 to 90 served as donors. Roughly 9.5 milliliters of peripheral blood were drawn from each donor into EDTA-treated tubes. This clonotype has only a few counts. Antigen: not known. Germline V gene sequence: CDR1 MGHRA, CDR2 YSYEKL. Trimming cost V 3 bases and J 4 bases, with 6 bases left between them. The CDR3 has 13 residues. Overall study results and limits: Getting older went along with TCR beta diversity per million T cells dropping roughly linearly.

The rearrangement joins TRBV4-1 to TRBJ2-2; D is undetermined. The specimen sequenced was blood. The clonotype was recovered from a woman under 30 in good health. DNA of the CDR3: TGCGCCAGCAGCCAGCAGGTCACCGGGGAGCTGTTTTTT. Residues: CASSQQVTGELFF.